This T cell receptor beta chain comes out of a study of blood T cells in healthy people across ages. The second PCR ran roughly 7 to 12 cycles with a sample-barcoded 5' primer and J-beta primers. TCRdb itself ran the 5' RACE reads through MiXCR, one entry per CDR3 protein. The profile shows 750,000 to 850,000 distinct CDR3 sequences, approximately 25% of them singletons. The table lists this clonotype with a few counts. Between the trimmed V and J ends, which lost 6 bases and 8 bases, there was a span of 23 bases. CDR1 is DFQATT and CDR2 is SNEGSKA in the germline V gene (reference sequence). This CDR3 is built from 15 residues. These sequences were also reported in another study, on T cells of mothers and their children.

This clonotype was obtained from a boy younger than 18 in good health. The chain combines TRBV20-1 with TRBJ2-1; TRBD2 might be the D (6 bases). The specimen sequenced was blood. DNA of the CDR3: TGCAGTGCCCGAGATTCTAGCGCCCCGGCACATGAGCAGTTCTTC. Translation: CSARDSSAPAHEQFF.